These 2 T cell receptor beta chains were all obtained from the same sample, sequenced in a study of CD8 T cells in Susac syndrome. Random hexamers primed reverse transcription of 0.5 to 1 ug RNA. TCRdb ran MiXCR on the immunoSEQ multiplex PCR reads and lists one entry per CDR3 protein. The sample records about 240,000 distinct CDR3 sequences, about 96% being singletons. Sample: CD4+ T cells from PBMCs. Source of these receptors: a human donor with Susac syndrome.

The chain recombines TRBV28 with TRBJ2-4; 9 bases are a match to TRBD1. Trimming removed 6 bases from V and 6 bases from J; junction bases left unmatched: 12. In germline, CDR1 is MDHEN, CDR2 SYDVKM. This CDR3 has 16 residues. As DNA, the CDR3 is TGTGCCAGCAGCAAACCCGGGACAGGGACCTTAAACATTCAGTACTTC. It encodes CASSKPGTGTLNIQYF.

This clonotype was seen just once. The chain joins TRBV29-1 to TRBJ1-1; weak D call: TRBD1 (5 bases). V was pared by 6 bases and J by 3 bases, with 11 bases between. CDR1 and CDR2 (germline): SQVTM, ANQGSEA. The CDR3 length is 12 residues. CDR3 sequence (DNA): TGCAGCGTGTCAGGGTGGGACACTGAAGCTTTCTTT. Encoded protein: CSVSGWDTEAFF.